One and the same sample provided the 10 T cell receptor beta chains below, sequenced in a study of blood T cell repertoires in COVID-19. Clones were read by immunoSEQ multiplex PCR, and TCRdb kept only the in-frame ones, dropping some. This table holds 200,000 to 300,000 clones, about 87% found once. Sequenced sample: peripheral blood. The receptor source for this set is a woman between 40 and 55 years old with acute or convalescent COVID-19.

The chain combines TRBV30 with TRBJ1-6, with D possibly TRBD1 on 6 matching bases. The CDR3 has 15 amino acids. Germline-derived CDR1 and CDR2 are GTSNPN and SVGIG (reference sequence). Trimming shortened V by 4 bases and J by 3 bases, and 13 bases separated the two germline ends. This CDR3 reads CAWISSTGYNSPLHF. The CDR3 DNA is TGTGCCTGGATCTCGTCGACAGGCTATAATTCACCCCTCCACTTT.

This clone has a single count. This rearrangement joins TRBV2 to TRBJ1-4; 9 bases line up with TRBD1. The CDR3 extends over 15 amino acids. Germline CDR1 is SNHLY and CDR2 is FYNNEI. The ends lost 3 bases at V and 5 bases at J; junction bases unmatched: 4. The DNA of the CDR3 is TGTGCCAGCAGTGATGGGACAGGGTTAAATGAAAAACTGTTTTTT. Translated: CASSDGTGLNEKLFF.

The chain combines TRBV4-1 with TRBJ1-1; 8 nucleotides agree with TRBD1. With 6 bases clipped from V and 6 bases from J, the junction kept 15 bases outside the gene matches. Germline V gene sequence: CDR1 MGHRA, CDR2 YSYEKL. The CDR3 has 16 residues. CDR3 amino acids: CASRYYPTGAGAEAFF. Here the CDR3 DNA reads TGCGCCAGCAGGTATTATCCGACAGGGGCGGGGGCTGAAGCTTTCTTT.

The chain employs TRBV5-1 and TRBJ2-3; D gene ambiguous. The germline V gene encodes CDR1 SGHRS and CDR2 YFSETQ. V shed 0 bases and J shed 6 bases, with 11 bases lying between them. There are 14 residues in the CDR3. The CDR3 here is CASSLASETDTQYF. Written as DNA, the CDR3 is TGCGCCAGCAGCTTGGCCTCGGAGACGGATACGCAGTATTTT.

V usage is TRBV5-1 and J usage is TRBJ2-1; 9 bases are shared with TRBD2. J gave up 5 bases and V 7 bases, and 7 bases lay outside the gene matches. CDR1 is SGHRS, CDR2 YFSETQ, per germline. There are 14 residues in the CDR3. CDR3 bases: TGCGCCAGCCTCCTGGCGGGGGGGGACAATGAGCAGTTCTTC. It is translated as CASLLAGGDNEQFF.

The rearrangement uses TRBV5-1 and TRBJ2-5; 7 bases align to TRBD2. V gave up 4 bases and J gave up 10 bases; unmatched junction bases: 13. The germline CDR1 and CDR2 sequences are SGHRS and YFSETQ. The CDR3 extends over 14 amino acids. The CDR3 sequence is CASSPEQDTGGQYF. As DNA, the CDR3 is TGCGCCAGCAGCCCAGAACAGGATACGGGGGGCCAGTACTTC.

The chain links TRBV19 to TRBJ1-3; D is perhaps TRBD1 (5 bases). Trimming shortened V by 6 bases and J by 1 base, and 7 bases separated the two germline ends. Germline V gene sequence: CDR1 LNHDA, CDR2 SQIVND (reference sequence). This CDR3 is built from 13 residues. The CDR3 DNA reads as TGTGCCAGTAGCGCAGGGTCTGGAAACACCATATATTTT. Encoded protein: CASSAGSGNTIYF.

CDR3 sequence (DNA): TGCGCCAGCAGCTCTTCACCGGGGGGTACGTACACTGAAGCTTTCTTT. Its protein is CASSSSPGGTYTEAFF. The chain employs TRBV4-1 and TRBJ1-1; the D gene is possibly TRBD1 (5 bases). CDR3 length equals 16 residues. V was cut by 5 bases and J by 3 bases, with 19 bases left in between. Germline lookup yields CDR1 MGHRA and CDR2 YSYEKL.

V is TRBV15 and J is TRBJ2-2, with TRBD2 matching 7 bases. This CDR3 comprises 17 residues. CDR1 and CDR2 (germline): LNHNV, YYDKDF (reference sequence). Trimming removed 4 bases from V and 2 bases from J; junction bases left unmatched: 10. CDR3 coding DNA: TGTGCCACCAGCACCTCGATTGGGGGGGTAAACACCGGGGAGCTGTTTTTT. Translated, it gives CATSTSIGGVNTGELFF.

The chain combines TRBV6-5 with TRBJ2-7, with D possibly being TRBD1 (6 bases). CDR3 size: 13 residues. Germline V gives CDR1 MNHEY, CDR2 SVGAGI. Trimming shortened V by 6 bases and J by 0 bases, and 9 bases separated the two germline ends. The CDR3 coding sequence is TGTGCCAGCAGAAGACAGGTCTCCTACGAGCAGTACGTC. As protein: CASRRQVSYEQYV.